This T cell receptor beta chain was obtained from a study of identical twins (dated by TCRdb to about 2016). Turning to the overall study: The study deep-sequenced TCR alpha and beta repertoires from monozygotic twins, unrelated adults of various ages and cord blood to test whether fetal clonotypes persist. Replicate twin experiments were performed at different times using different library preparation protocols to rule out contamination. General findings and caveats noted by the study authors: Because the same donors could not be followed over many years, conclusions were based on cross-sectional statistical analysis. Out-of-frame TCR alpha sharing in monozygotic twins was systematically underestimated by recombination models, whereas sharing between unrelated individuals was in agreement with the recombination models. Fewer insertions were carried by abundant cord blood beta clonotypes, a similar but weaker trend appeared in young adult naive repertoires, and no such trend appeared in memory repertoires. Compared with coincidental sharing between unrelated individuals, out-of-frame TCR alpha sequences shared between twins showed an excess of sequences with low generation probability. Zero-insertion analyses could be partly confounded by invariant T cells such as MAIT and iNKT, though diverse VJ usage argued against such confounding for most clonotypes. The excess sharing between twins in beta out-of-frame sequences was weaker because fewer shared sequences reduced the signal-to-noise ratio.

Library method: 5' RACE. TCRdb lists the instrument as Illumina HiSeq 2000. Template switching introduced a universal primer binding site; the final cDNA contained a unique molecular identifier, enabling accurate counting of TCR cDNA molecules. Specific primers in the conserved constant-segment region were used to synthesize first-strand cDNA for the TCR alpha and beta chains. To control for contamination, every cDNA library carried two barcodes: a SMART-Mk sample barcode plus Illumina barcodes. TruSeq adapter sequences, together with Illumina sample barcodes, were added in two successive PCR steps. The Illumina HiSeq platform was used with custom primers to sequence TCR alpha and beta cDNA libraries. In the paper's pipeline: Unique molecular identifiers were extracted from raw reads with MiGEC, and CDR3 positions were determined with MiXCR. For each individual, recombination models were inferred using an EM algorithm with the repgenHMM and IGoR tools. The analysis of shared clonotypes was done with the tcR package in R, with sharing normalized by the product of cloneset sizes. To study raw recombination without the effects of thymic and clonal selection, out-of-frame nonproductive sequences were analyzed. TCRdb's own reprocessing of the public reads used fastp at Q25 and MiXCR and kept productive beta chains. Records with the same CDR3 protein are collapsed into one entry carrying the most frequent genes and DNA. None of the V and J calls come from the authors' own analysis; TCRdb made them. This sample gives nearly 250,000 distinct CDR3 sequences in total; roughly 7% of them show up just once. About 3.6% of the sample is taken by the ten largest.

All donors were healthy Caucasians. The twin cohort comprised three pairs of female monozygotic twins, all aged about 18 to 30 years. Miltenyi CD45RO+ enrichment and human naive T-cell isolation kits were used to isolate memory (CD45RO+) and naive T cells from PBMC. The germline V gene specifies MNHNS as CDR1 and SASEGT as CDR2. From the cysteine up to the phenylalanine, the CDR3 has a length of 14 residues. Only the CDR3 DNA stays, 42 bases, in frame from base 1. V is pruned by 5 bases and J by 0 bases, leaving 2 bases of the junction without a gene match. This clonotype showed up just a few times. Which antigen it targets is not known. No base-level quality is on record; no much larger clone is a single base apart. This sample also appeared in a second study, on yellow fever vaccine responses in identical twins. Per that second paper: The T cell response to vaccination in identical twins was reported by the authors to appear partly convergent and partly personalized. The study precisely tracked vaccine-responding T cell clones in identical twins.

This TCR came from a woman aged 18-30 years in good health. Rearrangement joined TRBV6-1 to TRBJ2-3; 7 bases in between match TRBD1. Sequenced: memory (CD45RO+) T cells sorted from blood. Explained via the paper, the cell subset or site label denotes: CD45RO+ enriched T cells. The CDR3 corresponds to CASSKGASTDTQYF. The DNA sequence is TGTGCCAGCAGTAAGGGGGCTAGCACAGATACGCAGTATTTT.